A selection of T cell receptor beta chains follows, all from one sample in a study of shared clonotypes between healthy human individuals. The protocol was immunoSEQ multiplex PCR, while the TCRdb copy is restricted to in-frame clones and leaves out a portion. Of 330,000 or so clones listed, roughly 70% are singletons. The source material was memory CD4+ T cells sorted from blood. The receptor set was obtained from a man aged 25 to 40 in good health. The CDR3 runs from the conserved cysteine through the conserved F or W. A D gene is named only where the DNA matches it firmly. Some rows have no size entry. The others give once, few or many, or a class for an expanded clone.

cdr3_length j_call v_call d_call clone_size cdr3_nt cdr3_aa
15 TRBJ1-2 TRBV28 NA NA TGTGCCAGCCACCCACTTCAGCGGATGCTTGGAGGCTACACCTTC CASHPLQRMLGGYTF
17 TRBJ2-1 TRBV11-2 NA NA TGTGCCAGCAGCCTCCTCCGTTCAGGTGGAGAATACAATGAGCAGTTCTTC CASSLLRSGGEYNEQFF
15 TRBJ1-3 TRBV2 NA NA TGTGCCAGCAGGGAGAGAGGGGCTACTGCAAACACCATATATTTT CASRERGATANTIYF
14 TRBJ2-1 TRBV10-3 NA NA TGTGCCATCAGTCGGGACACAACGGGAAATGAGCAGTTCTTC CAISRDTTGNEQFF
14 TRBJ2-5 TRBV10-1 NA once TGCGCCAGCAGTGAGACGACTAGTCTTGAGACCCAGTACTTC CASSETTSLETQYF
15 TRBJ2-1 TRBV5-1 TRBD2 NA TGCGCCAGCAGCAAATCGGGGACTAGCTACAATGAGCAGTTCTTC CASSKSGTSYNEQFF
14 TRBJ2-1 TRBV6-5 NA NA TGTGCCAGCAGTTACGGCGGGAAATACAATGAGCAGTTCTTC CASSYGGKYNEQFF
15 TRBJ2-1 TRBV7-2 NA NA TGTGCCAGCAGCCCATCAGCGGGCTCCTACAATGAGCAGTTCTTC CASSPSAGSYNEQFF
16 TRBJ2-1 TRBV7-6 TRBD2 few TGTGCCAGCAGCACACTAGCGGGAGGGTCCTACAATGAGCAGTTCTTC CASSTLAGGSYNEQFF
15 TRBJ1-4 TRBV27 TRBD1 NA TGTGCCAGCCGTTCTGCCGACAGGGGGTTAGAGAAACTGTTTTTT CASRSADRGLEKLFF
14 TRBJ2-2 TRBV6-5 NA NA TGTGCCAGCAGTTTTGGGGGTGTCACCGGGGAGCTGTTTTTT CASSFGGVTGELFF
16 TRBJ1-2 TRBV28 TRBD1 NA TGTGCCAGCAGTTTAGAATGGTCAGGGGGAAGCTATGGCTACACCTTC CASSLEWSGGSYGYTF
19 TRBJ2-7 TRBV2 TRBD2 many TGTGCCAGCATTCCGGGGGGGATAGCGGGAGGGCTGAGCTCCTACGAGCAGTACTTC CASIPGGIAGGLSSYEQYF
15 TRBJ2-3 TRBV5-4 TRBD2 NA TGTGCCAGCAAGGCGACTAGCGGGACCACAGATACGCAGTATTTT CASKATSGTTDTQYF
13 TRBJ1-3 TRBV2 NA many TGTGCCAGCAGAGGGGGGTCTGGAAACACCATATATTTT CASRGGSGNTIYF
16 TRBJ2-5 TRBV6-1 NA once TGTGCCAGCAGTGAAGAGGGGTTGGGGTACCAAGAGACCCAGTACTTC CASSEEGLGYQETQYF
15 TRBJ2-2 TRBV7-2 TRBD1 NA TGTGCCAGCAGGGCGGGACAGGGAAACACCGGGGAGCTGTTTTTT CASRAGQGNTGELFF
13 TRBJ2-5 TRBV2 NA NA TGTGCCAGCAGCTTGGAGCTACAAGAGACCCAGTACTTC CASSLELQETQYF
17 TRBJ1-6 TRBV30 TRBD1 NA TGTGCCTGGAGTTCTGGGCAGGGGGCCACCTATAATTCACCCCTCCACTTT CAWSSGQGATYNSPLHF
16 TRBJ2-3 TRBV28 TRBD2 many TGTGCCAGCAGTTTTCCTAGCGGGAGGTCTGAAGATACGCAGTATTTT CASSFPSGRSEDTQYF
15 TRBJ2-2 TRBV5-6 TRBD1 NA TGTGCCAGCAGCGACAGGGGGCGTAACACCGGGGAGCTGTTTTTT CASSDRGRNTGELFF
13 TRBJ2-2 TRBV11-3 NA NA TGTGCCAGCAGCTTGGCAGGGCAAAGGGAGCTGTTTTTT CASSLAGQRELFF